One and the same sample provided the 5 T cell receptor beta chains below, sequenced in a study of blood T cells in healthy people across ages (dated by TCRdb to the mid-2010s). To prepare the library, 5' RACE was applied. Sequencing was performed on an Illumina HiSeq 2500. A second about 7 to 12 cycle PCR used a sample-barcoded 5' primer and a J-beta primer mix. The raw public data were reprocessed by TCRdb itself: fastp quality trimming at Q25, MiXCR clonotype calling, in-frame beta chains only. Every distinct CDR3 protein forms one entry, paired with its most common genes and DNA. Counted in this sample were 800,000 to 950,000 distinct CDR3 sequences; under 50% of them appeared once. Of the sample, around 15% is held by the ten largest clones. Sequencing was carried out using blood. These receptors all come from a man younger than 45 in good health.

This sequence joins TRBV24-1 and TRBJ1-2; the D is unclear. The V gene's germline CDR1 is KGHDR and CDR2 SFDVKD. This CDR3 contains 14 residues. Trimming removed 5 bases from V and 2 bases from J, with 11 bases in between. The CDR3 coding sequence is TGTGCCACCAGTGCATCGGGTCAGAACTATGGCTACACCTTC. Translating it yields CATSASGQNYGYTF.

The rearrangement uses TRBV7-9 and TRBJ2-7; D gene ambiguous. V lost 2 bases to trimming and J lost 5 bases, with 7 bases between them. CDR1 and CDR2 (germline): SEHNR, FQNEAQ (reference sequence). This CDR3 has 12 amino acids. The DNA for the CDR3 is TGTGCCAGCAGCTTAAAACCGGACGAGCAGTACTTC. This gives the protein CASSLKPDEQYF.

This sequence joins TRBV6-1 and TRBJ2-3, with a weak D call TRBD2 (5 bases). V was shortened by 10 bases and J by 2 bases, with 10 bases between the two germline ends. The germline V gene encodes CDR1 MNHNS and CDR2 SASEGT. CDR3 length: 12 amino acids. DNA for the CDR3: TGTGCCATCGGGGATTACACAGATACGCAGTATTTT. It codes for CAIGDYTDTQYF.

This clonotype was counted ten times or more. This chain links TRBV27 with TRBJ2-7, with D perhaps matching TRBD1 (6 bases). There are 14 residues in the CDR3. V lost 7 bases to trimming and J lost 2 bases, with 15 bases between them. Germline CDR1 MNHEY, CDR2 SMNVEV (reference sequence). Here the CDR3 DNA reads TGTGCCAGCAACGGTAGGGGGAGAACCTACGAGCAGTACTTC. Translating it yields CASNGRGRTYEQYF.

The V and J genes are TRBV20-1 and TRBJ1-5, with 9 bases fitting TRBD1. The germline V gene encodes CDR1 DFQATT and CDR2 SNEGSKA (reference sequence). This CDR3 comprises 16 residues. V lost 6 bases and J lost 0; bases outside the gene matches: 9. The CDR3: CSAQTGGKLSNQPQHF. The CDR3 coding sequence is TGCAGTGCCCAGACAGGGGGGAAACTTAGCAATCAGCCCCAGCATTTT.